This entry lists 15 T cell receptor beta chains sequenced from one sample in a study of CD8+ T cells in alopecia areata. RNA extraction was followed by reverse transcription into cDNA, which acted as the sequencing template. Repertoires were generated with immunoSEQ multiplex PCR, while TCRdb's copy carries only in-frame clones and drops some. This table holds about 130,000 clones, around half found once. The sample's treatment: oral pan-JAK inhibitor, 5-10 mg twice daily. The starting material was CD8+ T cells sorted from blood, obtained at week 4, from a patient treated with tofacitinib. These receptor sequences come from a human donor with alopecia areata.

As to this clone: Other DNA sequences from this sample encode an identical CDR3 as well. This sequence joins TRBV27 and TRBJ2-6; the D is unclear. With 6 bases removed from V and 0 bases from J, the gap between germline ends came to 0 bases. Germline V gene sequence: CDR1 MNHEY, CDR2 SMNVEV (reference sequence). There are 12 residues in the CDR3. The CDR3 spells CASSSGANVLTF. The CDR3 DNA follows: TGTGCCAGCAGCTCTGGGGCCAACGTCCTGACTTTC.

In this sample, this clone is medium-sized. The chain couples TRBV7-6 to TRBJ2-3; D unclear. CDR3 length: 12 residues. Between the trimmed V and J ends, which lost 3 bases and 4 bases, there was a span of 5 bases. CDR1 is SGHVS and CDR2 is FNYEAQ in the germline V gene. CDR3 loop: CASSFGADTQYF. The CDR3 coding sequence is TGTGCCAGCAGCTTCGGTGCAGATACGCAGTATTTT.

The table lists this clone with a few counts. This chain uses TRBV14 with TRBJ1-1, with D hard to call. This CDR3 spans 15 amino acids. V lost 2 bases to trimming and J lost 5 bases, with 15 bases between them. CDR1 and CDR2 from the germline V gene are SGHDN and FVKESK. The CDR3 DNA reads TGTGCCAGCAGCCAACTCGACCGTGAAGGGACTGAAGCTTTCTTT. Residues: CASSQLDREGTEAFF.

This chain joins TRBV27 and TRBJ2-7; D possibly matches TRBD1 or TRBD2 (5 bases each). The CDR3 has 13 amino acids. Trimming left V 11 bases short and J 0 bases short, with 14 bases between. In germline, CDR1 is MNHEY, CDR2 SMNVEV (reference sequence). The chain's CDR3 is CASSWDGSYEQYF. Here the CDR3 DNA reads TGTGCCTCGAGTTGGGACGGCTCCTACGAGCAGTACTTC.

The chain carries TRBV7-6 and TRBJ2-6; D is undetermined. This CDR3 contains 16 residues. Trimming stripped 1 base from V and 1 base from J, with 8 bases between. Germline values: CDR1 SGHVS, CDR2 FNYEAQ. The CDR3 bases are TGTGCCAGCAGCTTAGGTCCATTTTCTGGGGCCAACGTCCTGACTTTC. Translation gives CASSLGPFSGANVLTF.

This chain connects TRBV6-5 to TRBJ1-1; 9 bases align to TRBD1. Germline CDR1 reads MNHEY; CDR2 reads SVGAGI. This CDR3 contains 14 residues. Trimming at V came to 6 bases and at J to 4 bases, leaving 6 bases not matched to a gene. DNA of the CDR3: TGTGCCAGCAGCCCCGGGACAGGGTTCACTGAAGCTTTCTTT. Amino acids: CASSPGTGFTEAFF.

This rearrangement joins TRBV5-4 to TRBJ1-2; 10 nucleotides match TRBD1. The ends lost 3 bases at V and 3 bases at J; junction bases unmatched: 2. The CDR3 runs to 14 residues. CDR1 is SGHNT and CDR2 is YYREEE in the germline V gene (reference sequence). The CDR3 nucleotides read TGTGCCAGCAGCTCTGGACAGGGGGACTATGGCTACACCTTC. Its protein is CASSSGQGDYGYTF.

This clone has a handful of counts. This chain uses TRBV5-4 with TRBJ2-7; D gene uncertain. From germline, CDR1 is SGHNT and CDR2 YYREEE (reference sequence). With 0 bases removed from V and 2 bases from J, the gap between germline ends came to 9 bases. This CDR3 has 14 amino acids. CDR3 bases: TGTGCCAGCAGCTTGGATGGGAACCCCTACGAGCAGTACTTC. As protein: CASSLDGNPYEQYF.

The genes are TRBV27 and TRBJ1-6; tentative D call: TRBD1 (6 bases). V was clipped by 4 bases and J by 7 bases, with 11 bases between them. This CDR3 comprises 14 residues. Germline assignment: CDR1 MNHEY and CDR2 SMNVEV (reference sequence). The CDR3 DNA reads TGTGCCAGCAGTTGGGGGGGGGCCAATTCACCCCTCCACTTT. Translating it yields CASSWGGANSPLHF.

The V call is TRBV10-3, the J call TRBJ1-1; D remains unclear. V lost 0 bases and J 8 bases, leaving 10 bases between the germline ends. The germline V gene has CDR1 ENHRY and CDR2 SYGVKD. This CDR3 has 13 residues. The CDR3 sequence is CAISESGKQEAFF. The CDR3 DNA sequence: TGTGCCATCAGTGAGTCAGGCAAACAAGAAGCTTTCTTT.

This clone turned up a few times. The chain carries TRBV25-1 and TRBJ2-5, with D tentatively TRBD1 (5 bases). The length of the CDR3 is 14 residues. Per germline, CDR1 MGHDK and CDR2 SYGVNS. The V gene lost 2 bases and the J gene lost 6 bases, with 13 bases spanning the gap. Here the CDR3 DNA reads TGTGCCAGCAGTGAAGAGGCAGGGTACCAGACCCAGTACTTC. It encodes CASSEEAGYQTQYF.

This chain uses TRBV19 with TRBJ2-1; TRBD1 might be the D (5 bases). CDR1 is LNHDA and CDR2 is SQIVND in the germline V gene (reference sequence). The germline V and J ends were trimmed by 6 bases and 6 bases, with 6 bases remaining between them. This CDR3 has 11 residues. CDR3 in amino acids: CASSDSNEQFF. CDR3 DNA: TGTGCCAGTAGCGACAGCAATGAGCAGTTCTTC.

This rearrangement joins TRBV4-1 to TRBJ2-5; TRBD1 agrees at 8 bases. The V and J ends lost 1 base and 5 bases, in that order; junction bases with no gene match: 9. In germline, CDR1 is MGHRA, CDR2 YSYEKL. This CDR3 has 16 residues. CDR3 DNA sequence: TGCGCCAGCAGCCAAGTCCTTGCAGGGGGCCGGGAGACCCAGTACTTC. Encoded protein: CASSQVLAGGRETQYF.

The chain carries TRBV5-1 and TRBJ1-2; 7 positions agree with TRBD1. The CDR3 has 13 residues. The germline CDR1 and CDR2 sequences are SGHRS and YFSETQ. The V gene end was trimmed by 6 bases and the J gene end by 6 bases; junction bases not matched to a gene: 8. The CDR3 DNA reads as TGCGCCAGCACTGACAGGGATTTCCATGGCTACACCTTC. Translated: CASTDRDFHGYTF.

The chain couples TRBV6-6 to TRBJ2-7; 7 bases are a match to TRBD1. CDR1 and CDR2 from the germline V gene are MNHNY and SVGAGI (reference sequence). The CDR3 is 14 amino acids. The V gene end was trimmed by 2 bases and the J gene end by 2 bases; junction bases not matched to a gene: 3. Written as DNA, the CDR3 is TGTGCCAGCAGTTACGGCGGACAGGCCTACGAGCAGTACTTC. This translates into CASSYGGQAYEQYF.